A selection of T cell receptor beta chains follows, all from one sample in a study of blood T cell repertoires in COVID-19. Clones were read by immunoSEQ multiplex PCR, and TCRdb kept only the in-frame ones, dropping some. The sample lists more than 200,000 clones, approximately 86% occurring once. The sequencing sample was made of PBMCs or T cells enriched from blood (not recorded which). The receptor set was obtained from a woman aged 45-60 years who had recovered from COVID-19. CDR3s include the opening cysteine and the closing phenylalanine or tryptophan. A D gene is named only where the DNA matches it firmly. Some rows mark clone size as missing; the rest say once, few, many or name a class of expanded clone.

size	V	J	D	DNA	CDR3
.	TRBV9	TRBJ2-1	TRBD2	TGTGCCAGCAGCGCGACTAGCAGCGCTGAGCAGTTCTTC	CASSATSSAEQFF
.	TRBV18	TRBJ2-1	.	TGTGCCAGCACGCCAGGCGGGGACCCCTACAATGAGCAGTTCTTC	CASTPGGDPYNEQFF
few	TRBV4-2	TRBJ1-4	TRBD1	TGTGCCAGCAGCCAATCCCAGGGGGCAGTTAATGAAAAACTGTTTTTT	CASSQSQGAVNEKLFF
.	TRBV12-3/TRBV12-4	TRBJ1-3	.	TGTGCCAGCAGTTTTAGTCGTGGAAACACCATATATTTT	CASSFSRGNTIYF
many	TRBV5-1	TRBJ2-7	.	TGCGCCAGCAGCACCCCAAGCCCCTACGAGCAGTACTTC	CASSTPSPYEQYF
.	TRBV27	TRBJ1-2	.	TGTGCCAGCAGACTAACCCAGGGGCCTTATGGCTACACCTTC	CASRLTQGPYGYTF
.	TRBV28	TRBJ2-7	TRBD2	TGTGCCAGCAGTCCCGGGACTAGCGGACCCTACGAGCAGTACTTC	CASSPGTSGPYEQYF
.	TRBV9	TRBJ2-5	TRBD1	TGTGCCAGCAGCGTAGCGGGCAGGGGGTTCGGGACCCAGTACTTC	CASSVAGRGFGTQYF
.	TRBV7-2	TRBJ1-3	.	TGTGCCAGCAGCCCTGGGTGGGGCGTAGGAAACACCATATATTTT	CASSPGWGVGNTIYF
.	TRBV6-4	TRBJ1-5	TRBD1	TGTGCCAGCAGTGGCGACAGGGGTCAGCCCCAGCATTTT	CASSGDRGQPQHF
once	TRBV4-3	TRBJ1-6	.	TGCGCCAGCAGCCAAGGAGGAGGGTCCGTGGGTTCACCCCTCCACTTT	CASSQGGGSVGSPLHF
.	TRBV6-1	TRBJ2-7	TRBD1	TGTGCCAGCAGTGAAGCGGGACAGGACGAGCAGTACTTC	CASSEAGQDEQYF
.	TRBV5-1	TRBJ2-2	TRBD1	TGCGCCAGCAGCCTAGGGACAGGAAGGAGGTCCGGGGAGCTGTTTTTT	CASSLGTGRRSGELFF
.	TRBV5-1	TRBJ1-1	.	TGCGCCAGCAGCCCCGAGTCCGGGAGGGTCGGGGGAGCTTTCTTT	CASSPESGRVGGAFF
.	TRBV5-1	TRBJ2-1	.	TGCGCCAGCAGCCGAGCAGGGGTCTACAATGAGCAGTTCTTC	CASSRAGVYNEQFF
.	TRBV19	TRBJ1-2	TRBD1	TGTGCCAGTAGTCAGGGGGAGAACTATGGCTACACCTTC	CASSQGENYGYTF